These 21 T cell receptor beta chains were sequenced from one sample in a study of cytomegalovirus exposure and HLA in healthy donors. Use of 60 Vbeta and 13 Jbeta primers characterized the PCR. Clones were read by immunoSEQ multiplex PCR, and TCRdb kept only the in-frame ones, dropping some. Here the sample spans more than 80,000 clones, about 70% being singletons. Sequencing was carried out using PBMCs. All receptors come from a human donor in good health.

The chain joins TRBV18 to TRBJ1-2; no reliable D call. This CDR3 region has 15 residues. Deletions cut 1 base from V and 4 bases from J, with 13 bases between. From germline, CDR1 is KGHSH and CDR2 LQKENI. The CDR3 coding sequence is TGTGCCAGCTCACCACTTGGGCGACGGGGCTATGGCTACACCTTC. Its protein product is CASSPLGRRGYGYTF.

A few counts support this clone. This rearrangement joins TRBV19 to TRBJ1-4; 8 bases fit TRBD1. The ends lost 5 bases at V and 8 bases at J; junction bases unmatched: 4. The CDR3 totals 13 residues. Germline assignment: CDR1 LNHDA and CDR2 SQIVND (reference sequence). The CDR3 coding sequence is TGTGCCAGTAGTCAGGGGGCGCGGGAAAAACTGTTTTTT. Translating it yields CASSQGAREKLFF.

V gene TRBV18 combines with J gene TRBJ2-3; 8 bases agree with TRBD1. With V trimmed by 3 bases and J by 4 bases, 0 bases remained unmatched. Germline loops: CDR1 KGHSH, CDR2 LQKENI. The CDR3 is made up of 13 amino acids. The CDR3 protein is CASSPTGADTQYF. CDR3 in DNA: TGTGCCAGCTCACCGACAGGGGCAGATACGCAGTATTTT.

The V and J genes are TRBV27 and TRBJ2-1; 12 positions match TRBD2. The CDR3 extends over 15 amino acids. Germline-derived CDR1 and CDR2 are MNHEY and SMNVEV (reference sequence). The J segment lost 6 bases and the V segment lost 5 bases, leaving 5 bases of the junction unmatched. Here the CDR3 reads CASSAGLAGSNEQFF. CDR3 in DNA: TGTGCCAGCAGTGCGGGACTAGCGGGCTCCAATGAGCAGTTCTTC.

This rearrangement joins TRBV11-2 to TRBJ1-2; 8 bases agree with TRBD1. CDR1 is SGHAT and CDR2 is FQNNGV in the germline V gene. V lost 3 bases to trimming and J lost 4 bases; unmatched junction nucleotides: 4. The CDR3 consists of 14 residues. Written as DNA, the CDR3 is TGTGCCAGCAGCTTCGGACAGGGCCTCTATGGCTACACCTTC. Amino acids: CASSFGQGLYGYTF.

The V call is TRBV30, the J call TRBJ1-1; D is unclear. The germline V gene encodes CDR1 GTSNPN and CDR2 SVGIG (reference sequence). The CDR3 is 11 amino acids. Trimming shortened V by 5 bases and J by 6 bases, and 10 bases separated the two germline ends. CDR3 DNA: TGTGCCTGGGACTCACAAGCTGAAGCTTTCTTT. Translating gives CAWDSQAEAFF.

The rearrangement uses TRBV5-1 and TRBJ1-2; the D gene is possibly TRBD1 (5 bases). The CDR3 length is 15 residues. With 4 bases removed from V and 6 bases from J, the gap between germline ends came to 19 bases. CDR1 and CDR2 from the germline V gene are SGHRS and YFSETQ. CDR3 nucleotides: TGCGCCAGCAGCCCGCGGGGCGACCGGGGGGATGGCTACACCTTC. Its protein product is CASSPRGDRGDGYTF.

The chain recombines TRBV9 with TRBJ2-1, with TRBD2 matching 9 bases. CDR3 length equals 17 residues. Germline trimming cut 1 base from V and 4 bases from J; bases unmatched to any gene: 9. CDR1 and CDR2 from the germline V gene are SGDLS and YYNGEE. The CDR3 DNA reads as TGTGCCAGCAGCGTATATGTAGCGGGAGTGAGTTACAATGAGCAGTTCTTC. Protein product: CASSVYVAGVSYNEQFF.

This clone has only one observation. The germline gene is not matched at one end of the junction; a read error may be the cause. The chain combines TRBV2 with TRBJ1-2; 7 positions match TRBD1. Germline V gene data show CDR1 as SNHLY and CDR2 as FYNNEI. The CDR3 contains 13 residues. In DNA, the CDR3 is TGTGCCAGCGGAGGACAGGCTAACTATGGCTACCCCTTC. The encoded protein is CASGGQANYGYPF.

The V and J genes are TRBV19 and TRBJ2-2, with a weak D call TRBD1 (5 bases). V lost 4 bases to trimming and J lost 2 bases, with 20 bases between them. The CDR3 covers 18 residues. The germline V gene encodes CDR1 LNHDA and CDR2 SQIVND (reference sequence). CDR3 in amino acids: CASSRTYRQMINTGELFF. CDR3 sequence (DNA): TGTGCCAGTAGTAGGACATACAGGCAGATGATTAACACCGGGGAGCTGTTTTTT.

This sequence joins TRBV9 and TRBJ1-1, with no clear D. Trimming cost V 0 bases and J 1 base, with 7 bases left between them. The CDR3 spans 14 residues. CDR1 is SGDLS, CDR2 YYNGEE, per germline. CDR3 in DNA: TGTGCCAGCAGCGTAGTACAACAGAACACTGAAGCTTTCTTT. Translated: CASSVVQQNTEAFF. The whole variable domain, filled in from reference TRBV9 and TRBJ1-1, reads DSGVTQTPKHLITATGQRVTLRCSPRSGDLSVYWYQQSLDQGLQFLIQYYNGEERAKGNILERFSAQQFPDLHSELNLSSLELGDSALYFCASSVVQQNTEAFFGQGTRLTVV.

This chain links TRBV7-8 with TRBJ1-5, with a tentative D call TRBD1 (5 bases). V lost 1 base and J lost 4, with 8 bases in between. The CDR3 spans 14 residues. Germline assignment: CDR1 SGHVS and CDR2 FQNEAQ. The CDR3 protein is CASSLGQTNQPQHF. Written as DNA, the CDR3 is TGTGCCAGCAGCTTAGGACAGACTAATCAGCCCCAGCATTTT. Based on the CDR3 plus reference TRBV7-8 and TRBJ1-5, the full variable domain is GAGVSQSPRYKVAKRGQDVALRCDPISGHVSLFWYQQALGQGPEFLTYFQNEAQLDKSGLPSDRFFAERPEGSVSTLKIQRTQQEDSAVYLCASSLGQTNQPQHFGDGTRLSIL.

The V and J genes are TRBV11-2 and TRBJ1-6; no reliable D call. Germline-derived CDR1 and CDR2 are SGHAT and FQNNGV. The CDR3 consists of 11 residues. Trimming left V 5 bases short and J 14 bases short, with 10 bases between. CDR3 sequence (DNA): TGTGCCAGCAGCCCTCAGGATACCCTCCACTTT. Translating gives CASSPQDTLHF.

The chain uses TRBV6-6 and TRBJ2-7; D is unresolved. V lost 2 bases to trimming and J lost 0 bases, with 11 bases between them. Germline V gives CDR1 MNHNY, CDR2 SVGAGI (reference sequence). CDR3 length: 15 residues. The CDR3 nucleotides read TGTGCCAGCAGTTACCTAGGCGGTTTCTCCTACGAGCAGTACTTC. This gives the protein CASSYLGGFSYEQYF.

V usage is TRBV29-1 and J usage is TRBJ2-1, with D perhaps TRBD2 (6 bases). V was shortened by 4 bases and J by 6 bases, with 13 bases between the two germline ends. This CDR3 has 13 amino acids. Per germline, CDR1 SQVTM and CDR2 ANQGSEA. As DNA, the CDR3 is TGCAGCGTTGGGGGGAGGACAAGCAATGAGCAGTTCTTC. As protein: CSVGGRTSNEQFF.

This sequence joins TRBV18 and TRBJ2-5; D unresolved. The CDR3 totals 15 residues. V lost 1 base and J lost 2, with 11 bases in between. Germline values: CDR1 KGHSH, CDR2 LQKENI. The CDR3 is CASSPRPGSQETQYF. CDR3 DNA: TGTGCCAGCTCACCACGGCCAGGAAGTCAAGAGACCCAGTACTTC. The whole variable domain, remainder taken from reference TRBV18 and TRBJ2-5, is NAGVMQNPRHLVRRRGQEARLRCSPMKGHSHVYWYRQLPEEGLKFMVYLQKENIIDESGMPKERFSAEFPKEGPSILRIQQVVRGDSAAYFCASSPRPGSQETQYFGPGTRLLVL.

The chain has TRBV7-8 and TRBJ2-7, with D tentatively TRBD2 (5 bases). V lost 6 bases, J lost 3 bases, and 15 bases lay in between. The CDR3 runs 14 residues. The germline CDR1 and CDR2 sequences are SGHVS and FQNEAQ. The CDR3 loop reads CASSFSGGRYEQYF. In DNA, the CDR3 is TGTGCCAGCAGTTTTAGTGGCGGGCGCTACGAGCAGTACTTC. The complete variable domain, with remaining parts taken from reference TRBV7-8 and TRBJ2-7, reads GAGVSQSPRYKVAKRGQDVALRCDPISGHVSLFWYQQALGQGPEFLTYFQNEAQLDKSGLPSDRFFAERPEGSVSTLKIQRTQQEDSAVYLCASSFSGGRYEQYFGPGTRLTVT.

The V and J genes are TRBV7-6 and TRBJ1-5; D call uncertain. CDR1 is SGHVS, CDR2 FNYEAQ, per germline. The CDR3 is made up of 13 amino acids. V was pared by 3 bases and J by 4 bases, with 7 bases between. CDR3 protein: CASSFLLNQPQHF. The CDR3 DNA reads as TGTGCCAGCAGCTTTCTCCTTAATCAGCCCCAGCATTTT.

The rearrangement links TRBV15 to TRBJ1-1; D is undetermined. V shed 0 bases and J shed 4 bases, with 9 bases lying between them. Germline CDR1 reads LNHNV; CDR2 reads YYDKDF (reference sequence). The CDR3 totals 14 residues. The CDR3 coding sequence is TGTGCCACCAGCAGAGATCAACTGATCACTGAAGCTTTCTTT. This translates into CATSRDQLITEAFF.

This sequence joins TRBV6-6 and TRBJ1-1, with 7 bases fitting TRBD1. The junction had 2 bases not matched to a gene; V was cut back by 0 bases and J by 1 base. Germline CDR1 is MNHNY and CDR2 is SVGAGI (reference sequence). The CDR3 sequence is 15 residues long. CDR3 nucleotides: TGTGCCAGCAGTTACTCCCGGACAGGGAACACTGAAGCTTTCTTT. This encodes CASSYSRTGNTEAFF.

The chain couples TRBV5-1 to TRBJ1-1, with D perhaps TRBD1 (5 bases). V shed 0 bases and J shed 6 bases, with 15 bases lying between them. The CDR3 is 15 residues long. In germline, CDR1 is SGHRS, CDR2 YFSETQ. The CDR3 nucleotides read TGCGCCAGCAGCTTGGCCGGAACACCCAGGGCTGAAGCTTTCTTT. It is translated as CASSLAGTPRAEAFF.